This record covers a single T cell receptor beta chain. The antigen is unknown. The sample belongs to a study of T cell responses to AZD1222 COVID-19 vaccine. Study findings and constraints: Only a handful of AZD1222 recipients, several in all, had baseline seropositivity. Elevations in Spike-specific TCR breadth and depth followed administration of two AZD1222 doses.

Sequencing used immunoSEQ multiplex PCR; TCRdb keeps in-frame clones, though not all of them. The table records some 120,000 clones, around 86% of them present only once. Unmatched junction bases numbered 3, after V lost 3 bases and J lost 2 bases. The CDR3 contains 15 residues. Per germline, CDR1 MGHDK and CDR2 SYGVNS. This clonotype originated in an adult in good health. Sample: peripheral blood, taken on day 0 of AZD1222 vaccination. This chain joins TRBV25-1 and TRBJ2-1, with 8 nucleotides matching TRBD1. For the CDR3, the DNA is TGTGCCAGCAGTGAGGACAGGGTCACCTACAATGAGCAGTTCTTC. Residues: CASSEDRVTYNEQFF.